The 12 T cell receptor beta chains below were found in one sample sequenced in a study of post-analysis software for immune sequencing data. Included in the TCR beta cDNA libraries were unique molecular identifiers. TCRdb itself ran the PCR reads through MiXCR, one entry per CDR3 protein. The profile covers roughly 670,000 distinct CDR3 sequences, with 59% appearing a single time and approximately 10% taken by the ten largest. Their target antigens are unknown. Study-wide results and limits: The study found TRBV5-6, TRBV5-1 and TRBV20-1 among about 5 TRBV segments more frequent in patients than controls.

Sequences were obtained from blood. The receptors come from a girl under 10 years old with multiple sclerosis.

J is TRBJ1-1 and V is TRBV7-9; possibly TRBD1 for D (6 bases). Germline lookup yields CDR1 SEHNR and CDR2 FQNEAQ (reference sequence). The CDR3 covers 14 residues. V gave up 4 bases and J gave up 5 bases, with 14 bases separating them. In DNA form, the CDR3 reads TGTGCCAGCAGCTCCTCGGGGGCAGGGACTGAAGCTTTCTTT. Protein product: CASSSSGAGTEAFF. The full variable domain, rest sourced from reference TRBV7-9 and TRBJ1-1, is DTGVSQNPRHKITKRGQNVTFRCDPISEHNRLYWYRQTLGQGPEFLTYFQNEAQLEKSRLLSDRFSAERPKGSFSTLEIQRTEQGDSAMYLCASSSSGAGTEAFFGQGTRLTVV.

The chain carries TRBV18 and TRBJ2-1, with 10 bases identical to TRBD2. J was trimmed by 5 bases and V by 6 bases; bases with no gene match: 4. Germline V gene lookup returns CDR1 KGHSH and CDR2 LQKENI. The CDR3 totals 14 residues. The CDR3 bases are TGTGCCAGCTCTTGGACTAGCGGACACAATGAGCAGTTCTTC. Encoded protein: CASSWTSGHNEQFF.

The CDR3 loop is CASSQHRDIQYF. The CDR3 bases are TGCGCCAGCAGCCAACACCGGGACATTCAGTACTTC. The V call is TRBV4-1, the J call TRBJ2-4, with D unclear. CDR3 length equals 12 residues. The V end was cut by 2 bases, the J end by 8 bases, with 7 bases between. The germline V gene encodes CDR1 MGHRA and CDR2 YSYEKL.

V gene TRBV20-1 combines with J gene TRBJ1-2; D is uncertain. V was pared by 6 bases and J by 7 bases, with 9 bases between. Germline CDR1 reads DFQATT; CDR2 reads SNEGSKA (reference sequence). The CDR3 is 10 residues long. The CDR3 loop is CSAQAGGYTF. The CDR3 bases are TGCAGTGCGCAAGCGGGTGGCTACACCTTC.

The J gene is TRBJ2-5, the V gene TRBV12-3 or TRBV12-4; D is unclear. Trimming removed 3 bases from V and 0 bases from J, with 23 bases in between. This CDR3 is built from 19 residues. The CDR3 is CASSFASRLPRMYQETQYF. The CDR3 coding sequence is TGTGCCAGCAGTTTCGCGTCAAGACTTCCGCGGATGTACCAAGAGACCCAGTACTTC.

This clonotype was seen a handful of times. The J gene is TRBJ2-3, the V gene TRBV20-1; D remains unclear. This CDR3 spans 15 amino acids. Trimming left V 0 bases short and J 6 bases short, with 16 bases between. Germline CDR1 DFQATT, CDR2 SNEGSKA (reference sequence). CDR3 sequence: CSARDFSADRDTQYF. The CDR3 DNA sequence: TGCAGTGCTAGAGATTTTTCCGCGGACCGGGATACGCAGTATTTT.

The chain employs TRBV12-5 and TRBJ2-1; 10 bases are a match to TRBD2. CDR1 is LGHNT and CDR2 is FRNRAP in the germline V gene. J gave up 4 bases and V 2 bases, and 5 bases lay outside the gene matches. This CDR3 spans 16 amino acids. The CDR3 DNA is TGTGCTAGTGGTTTGCCCACTAGCGGGGTATACAATGAGCAGTTCTTC. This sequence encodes CASGLPTSGVYNEQFF.

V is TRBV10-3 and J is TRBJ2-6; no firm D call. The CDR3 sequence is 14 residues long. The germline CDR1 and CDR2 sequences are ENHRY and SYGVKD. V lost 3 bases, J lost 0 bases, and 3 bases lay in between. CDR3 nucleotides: TGTGCCATCAGTGACCCCTCTGGGGCCAACGTCCTGACTTTC. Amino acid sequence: CAISDPSGANVLTF.

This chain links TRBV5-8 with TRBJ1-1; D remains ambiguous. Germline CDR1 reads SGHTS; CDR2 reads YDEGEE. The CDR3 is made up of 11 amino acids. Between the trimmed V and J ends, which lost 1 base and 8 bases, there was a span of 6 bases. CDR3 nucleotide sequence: TGTGCCAGCAGCTTGCAGATAGAAGCTTTCTTT. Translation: CASSLQIEAFF.

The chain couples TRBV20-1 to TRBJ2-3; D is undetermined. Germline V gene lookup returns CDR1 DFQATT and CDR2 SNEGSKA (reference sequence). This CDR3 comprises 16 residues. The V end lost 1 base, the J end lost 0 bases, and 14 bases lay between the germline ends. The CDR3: CSARAPTAPSTDTQYF. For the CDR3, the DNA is TGCAGTGCTAGAGCCCCGACGGCCCCCAGCACAGATACGCAGTATTTT.

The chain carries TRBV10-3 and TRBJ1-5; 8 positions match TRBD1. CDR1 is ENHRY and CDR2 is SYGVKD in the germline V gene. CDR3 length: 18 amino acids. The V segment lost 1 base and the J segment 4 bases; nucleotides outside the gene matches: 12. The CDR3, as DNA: TGTGCCATCAGTGAGTTTGGGTCCGGGACAGGAAATAATCAGCCCCAGCATTTT. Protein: CAISEFGSGTGNNQPQHF.

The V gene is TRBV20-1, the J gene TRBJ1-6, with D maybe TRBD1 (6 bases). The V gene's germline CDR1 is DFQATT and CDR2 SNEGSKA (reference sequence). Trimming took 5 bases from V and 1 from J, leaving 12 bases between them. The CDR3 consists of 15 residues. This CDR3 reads CSAAEGGSYNSPLHF. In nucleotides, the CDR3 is TGCAGTGCTGCAGAAGGGGGGTCCTATAATTCACCCCTCCACTTT.